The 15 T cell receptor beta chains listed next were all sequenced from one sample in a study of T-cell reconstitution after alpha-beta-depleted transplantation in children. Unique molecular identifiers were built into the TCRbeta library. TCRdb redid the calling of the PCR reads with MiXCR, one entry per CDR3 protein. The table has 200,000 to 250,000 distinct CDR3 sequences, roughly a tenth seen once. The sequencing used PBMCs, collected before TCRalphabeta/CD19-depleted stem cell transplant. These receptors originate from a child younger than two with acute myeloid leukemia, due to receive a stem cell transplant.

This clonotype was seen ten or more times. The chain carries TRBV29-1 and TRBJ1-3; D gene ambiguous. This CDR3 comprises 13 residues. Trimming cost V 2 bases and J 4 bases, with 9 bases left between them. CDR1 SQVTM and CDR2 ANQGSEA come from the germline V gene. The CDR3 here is CSVEIGRGNTIYF. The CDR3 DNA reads TGCAGCGTTGAAATCGGGAGGGGAAACACCATATATTTT.

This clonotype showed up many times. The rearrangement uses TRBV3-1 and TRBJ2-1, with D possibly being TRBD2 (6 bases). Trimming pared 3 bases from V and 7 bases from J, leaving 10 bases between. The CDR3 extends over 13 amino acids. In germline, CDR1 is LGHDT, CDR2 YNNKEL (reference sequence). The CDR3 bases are TGTGCCAGCAGCCAGATGGAGGGAAATGAGCAGTTCTTC. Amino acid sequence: CASSQMEGNEQFF.

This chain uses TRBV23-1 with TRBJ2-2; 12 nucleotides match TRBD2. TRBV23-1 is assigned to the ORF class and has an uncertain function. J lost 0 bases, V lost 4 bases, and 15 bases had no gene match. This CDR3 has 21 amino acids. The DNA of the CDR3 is TGCGCCAGCAGTCTAAGCCCTCCTCCCCTAGCGGGAGGGCCGAACACCGGGGAGCTGTTTTTT. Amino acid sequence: CASSLSPPPLAGGPNTGELFF.

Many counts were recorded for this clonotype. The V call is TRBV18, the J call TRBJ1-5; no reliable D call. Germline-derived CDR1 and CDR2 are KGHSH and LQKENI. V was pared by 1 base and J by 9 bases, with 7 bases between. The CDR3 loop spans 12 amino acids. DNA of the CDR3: TGTGCCAGCTCACCACTGGAGGGGCCCCAGCATTTT. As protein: CASSPLEGPQHF.

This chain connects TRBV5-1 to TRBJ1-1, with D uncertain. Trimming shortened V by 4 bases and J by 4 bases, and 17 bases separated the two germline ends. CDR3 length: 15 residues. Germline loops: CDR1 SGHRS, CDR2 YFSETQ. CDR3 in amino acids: CASSMEGLGGTEAFF. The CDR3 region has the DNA TGCGCCAGCAGCATGGAAGGGCTGGGTGGCACTGAAGCTTTCTTT.

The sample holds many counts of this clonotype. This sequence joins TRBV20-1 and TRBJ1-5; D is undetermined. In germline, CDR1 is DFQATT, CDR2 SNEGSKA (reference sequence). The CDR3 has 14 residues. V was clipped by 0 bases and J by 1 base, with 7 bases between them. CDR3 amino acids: CSARDVTSNQPQHF. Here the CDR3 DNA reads TGCAGTGCTAGAGATGTGACCAGCAATCAGCCCCAGCATTTT.

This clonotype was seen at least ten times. The CDR3 DNA reads TGTGCCAGCAGCCAGAGAGGTGCAGATACGCAGTATTTT. Amino acids: CASSQRGADTQYF. The genes are TRBV3-1 and TRBJ2-3; D not certain. CDR3 size: 13 residues. Trimming cost V 3 bases and J 4 bases, with 8 bases left between them. Germline CDR1 and CDR2: LGHDT and YNNKEL (reference sequence).

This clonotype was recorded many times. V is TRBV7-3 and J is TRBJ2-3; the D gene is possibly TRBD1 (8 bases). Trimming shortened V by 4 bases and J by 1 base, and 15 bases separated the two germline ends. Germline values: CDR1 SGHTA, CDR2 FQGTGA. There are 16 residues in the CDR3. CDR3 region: CASSWGGTGRTDTQYF. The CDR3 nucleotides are TGTGCCAGCAGCTGGGGGGGGACAGGCCGCACAGATACGCAGTATTTT.

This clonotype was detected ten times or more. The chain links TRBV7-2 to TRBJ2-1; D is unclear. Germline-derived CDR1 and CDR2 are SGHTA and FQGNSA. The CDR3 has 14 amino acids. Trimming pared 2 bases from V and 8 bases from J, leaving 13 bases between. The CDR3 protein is CASSLQTPAHEQFF. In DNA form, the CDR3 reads TGTGCCAGCAGCTTACAGACTCCCGCCCATGAGCAGTTCTTC.

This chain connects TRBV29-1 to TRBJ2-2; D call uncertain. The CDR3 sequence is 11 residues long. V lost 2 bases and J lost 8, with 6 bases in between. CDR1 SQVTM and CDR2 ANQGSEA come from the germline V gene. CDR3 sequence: CSVEQRGELFF. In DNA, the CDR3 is TGCAGCGTTGAACAGCGAGGGGAGCTGTTTTTT.

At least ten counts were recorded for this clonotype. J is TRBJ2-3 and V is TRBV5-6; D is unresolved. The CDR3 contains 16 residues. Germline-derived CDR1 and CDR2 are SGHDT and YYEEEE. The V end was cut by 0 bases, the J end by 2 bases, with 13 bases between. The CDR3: CASSLVLHDPTDTQYF. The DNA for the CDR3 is TGTGCCAGCAGCTTGGTCCTACACGATCCCACAGATACGCAGTATTTT. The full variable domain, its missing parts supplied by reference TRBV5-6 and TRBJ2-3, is DAGVTQSPTHLIKTRGQQVTLRCSPKSGHDTVSWYQQALGQGPQFIFQYYEEEERQRGNFPDRFSGHQFPNYSSELNVNALLLGDSALYLCASSLVLHDPTDTQYFGPGTRLTVL.

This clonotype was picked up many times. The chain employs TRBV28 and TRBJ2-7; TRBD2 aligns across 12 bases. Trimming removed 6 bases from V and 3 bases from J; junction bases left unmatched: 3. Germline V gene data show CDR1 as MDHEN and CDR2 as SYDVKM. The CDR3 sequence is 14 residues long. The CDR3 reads CASSPSGGGYEQYF. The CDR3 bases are TGTGCCAGCAGCCCTAGCGGGGGGGGCTACGAGCAGTACTTC.

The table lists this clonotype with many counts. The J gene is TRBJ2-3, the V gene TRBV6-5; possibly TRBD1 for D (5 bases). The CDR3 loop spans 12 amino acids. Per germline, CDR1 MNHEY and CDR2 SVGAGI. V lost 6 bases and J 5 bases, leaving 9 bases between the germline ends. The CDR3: CASSRRGDTQYF. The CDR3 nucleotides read TGTGCCAGCAGCCGTAGGGGAGATACGCAGTATTTT.

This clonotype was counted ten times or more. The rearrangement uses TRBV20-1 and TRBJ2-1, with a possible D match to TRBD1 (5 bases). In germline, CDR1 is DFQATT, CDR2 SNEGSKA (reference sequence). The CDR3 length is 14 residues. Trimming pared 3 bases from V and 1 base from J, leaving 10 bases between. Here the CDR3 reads CSASLGPSYNEQFF. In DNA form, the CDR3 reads TGCAGTGCTAGTTTGGGGCCTTCCTACAATGAGCAGTTCTTC.

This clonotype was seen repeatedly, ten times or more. CDR3: CSARGTSGRLFF. The CDR3 DNA follows: TGCAGTGCTAGAGGAACTAGCGGGAGGTTGTTCTTC. V and J are TRBV20-1 and TRBJ2-1; 12 bases are shared with TRBD2. Germline trimming cut 1 base from V and 15 bases from J; bases unmatched to any gene: 4. This CDR3 contains 12 residues. Germline V gene lookup returns CDR1 DFQATT and CDR2 SNEGSKA (reference sequence).